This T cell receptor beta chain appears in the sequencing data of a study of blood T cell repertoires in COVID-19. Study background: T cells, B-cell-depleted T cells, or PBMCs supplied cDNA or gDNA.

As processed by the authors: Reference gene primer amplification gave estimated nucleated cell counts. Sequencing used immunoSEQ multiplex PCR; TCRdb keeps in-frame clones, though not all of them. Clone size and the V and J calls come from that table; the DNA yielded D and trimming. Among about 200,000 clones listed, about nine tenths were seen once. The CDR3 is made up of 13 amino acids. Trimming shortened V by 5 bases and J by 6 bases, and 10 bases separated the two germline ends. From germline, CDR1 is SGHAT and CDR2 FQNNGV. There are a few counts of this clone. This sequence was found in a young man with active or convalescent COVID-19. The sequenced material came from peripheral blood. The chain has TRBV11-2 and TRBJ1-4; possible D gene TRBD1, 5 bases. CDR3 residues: CASSRGADEKLFF. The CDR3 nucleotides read TGTGCCAGCAGCCGTGGGGCAGATGAAAAACTGTTTTTT.